These 13 T cell receptor beta chains came from one sample sequenced in a study of beta chain features in type 1 diabetes. TCRB transcripts that were expressed got sequenced, as all of the isolated RNA had been reverse transcribed. Method: immunoSEQ multiplex PCR; TCRdb's copy keeps in-frame clones and lacks some. Of about 320,000 clones listed, 13% to 15% are singletons. The sequenced sample was central memory CD4+ T cells from blood. Every receptor here comes from a man aged 30 to 45 in good health.

This chain links TRBV30 with TRBJ2-2; D gene unclear. Germline-derived CDR1 and CDR2 are GTSNPN and SVGIG (reference sequence). V was pared by 5 bases and J by 7 bases, with 17 bases between. This CDR3 region has 14 residues. As DNA, the CDR3 is TGTGCCTGGGCACCGGCGAGCCGTGGCGGGGAGCTGTTTTTT. Protein sequence: CAWAPASRGGELFF.

As concerns this clone: The junction does not match germline at one end; this may be a read error. The chain uses TRBV9 and TRBJ2-1; no firm D call. Germline lookup yields CDR1 SGDLS and CDR2 YYNGEE. This CDR3 has 15 amino acids. The CDR3 spells CASGVGGSSYNEQFF. The CDR3 nucleotides are TGTGCCAGCGGCGTGGGCGGAAGCTCCTACAATGAGCAGTTCTTC.

In this sample, this clone turned up a few times. This rearrangement joins TRBV4-3 to TRBJ1-2; D is uncertain. CDR3 length equals 14 residues. The germline V and J ends were trimmed by 0 bases and 8 bases, with 13 bases remaining between them. CDR1 LGHNA and CDR2 YSLEER come from the germline V gene. DNA of the CDR3: TGCGCCAGCAGCCAAGACGTCCGGGCGCGGGGCTACACCTTC. It yields the protein CASSQDVRARGYTF.

This clone has only a few counts. CDR3 protein: CASQWRGDYGYTF. CDR3 bases: TGTGCCAGCCAGTGGAGGGGCGACTATGGCTACACCTTC. This rearrangement joins TRBV6-1 to TRBJ1-2, with D perhaps TRBD1 (5 bases). This CDR3 comprises 13 residues. CDR1 and CDR2 from the germline V gene are MNHNS and SASEGT. The ends were cut back, 8 bases at V and 3 bases at J, with 13 bases in the middle.

At least ten counts were recorded for this clone. The rearrangement links TRBV10-3 to TRBJ2-1, with 11 bases fitting TRBD2. The V segment lost 6 bases and the J segment 9 bases; nucleotides outside the gene matches: 10. The CDR3 is made up of 15 amino acids. Germline V CDR1 and CDR2: ENHRY, SYGVKD. The CDR3 reads CAIRPGLAAFSEQFF. CDR3 nucleotide sequence: TGTGCCATCAGACCGGGACTAGCGGCATTTAGTGAGCAGTTCTTC.

A few counts support this clone. The CDR3 protein is CASSLPGEGLGETQYF. The CDR3 DNA reads TGTGCCAGCAGCTTGCCGGGGGAGGGTCTTGGAGAGACCCAGTACTTC. The rearrangement uses TRBV5-4 and TRBJ2-5; 7 positions match TRBD2. The CDR3 runs 16 residues. V lost 1 base to trimming and J lost 4 bases; unmatched junction nucleotides: 10. Germline V CDR1 and CDR2: SGHNT, YYREEE (reference sequence).

The chain recombines TRBV12-5 with TRBJ1-2, with TRBD1 matching 10 bases. Germline CDR1 reads LGHNT; CDR2 reads FRNRAP. Trimming took 7 bases from V and 4 from J; bases not matched to a gene: 6. The CDR3 runs 14 residues. The CDR3 loop is CASATGTGVYGYTF. DNA for the CDR3: TGTGCTAGTGCCACCGGGACAGGGGTCTATGGCTACACCTTC.

This clone was counted only a few times. The rearrangement uses TRBV19 and TRBJ2-7; D unresolved. The ends were cut back, 1 base at V and 3 bases at J, with 10 bases in the middle. The CDR3 extends over 14 amino acids. The V gene's germline CDR1 is LNHDA and CDR2 SQIVND (reference sequence). The CDR3 nucleotides read TGTGCCAGTAGTATAGGTACAGAACTCTACGAGCAGTACTTC. Amino acids: CASSIGTELYEQYF. The full variable domain, its missing parts supplied by reference TRBV19 and TRBJ2-7, is DGGITQSPKYLFRKEGQNVTLSCEQNLNHDAMYWYRQDPGQGLRLIYYSQIVNDFQKGDIAEGYSVSREKKESFPLTVTSAQKNPTAFYLCASSIGTELYEQYFGPGTRLTVT.

The chain couples TRBV7-8 to TRBJ2-1; 10 bases line up with TRBD2. This CDR3 contains 15 residues. Germline V gene data show CDR1 as SGHVS and CDR2 as FQNEAQ. Losses at the gene ends were 5 bases for V and 3 bases for J; bases not matched to a gene: 4. The CDR3 region has the DNA TGTGCCAGCAGCCCAGGACTAGCGGACTACAATGAGCAGTTCTTC. Encoded protein: CASSPGLADYNEQFF.

This clone has more than one count but fewer than ten. This chain joins TRBV25-1 and TRBJ2-2, with 8 bases aligning to TRBD2. This CDR3 has 15 residues. Trimming at V came to 6 bases and at J to 8 bases, leaving 11 bases not matched to a gene. Germline V gene sequence: CDR1 MGHDK, CDR2 SYGVNS. The CDR3 region is CASRASSGRSGELFF. The CDR3 DNA reads TGTGCCAGCAGGGCCTCTAGCGGGCGGAGTGGGGAGCTGTTTTTT.

Only a few counts were recorded for this clone. This chain joins TRBV2 and TRBJ1-5, with a possible D match to TRBD1 (5 bases). The V end lost 8 bases, the J end lost 3 bases, and 17 bases lay between the germline ends. Germline-derived CDR1 and CDR2 are SNHLY and FYNNEI. This CDR3 contains 15 residues. This chain's CDR3 is CASPNRGTSNQPQHF. In nucleotides, the CDR3 is TGTGCCAGCCCGAACCGTGGGACTTCCAATCAGCCCCAGCATTTT.

The chain recombines TRBV30 with TRBJ2-1; 10 bases agree with TRBD2. The V gene's germline CDR1 is GTSNPN and CDR2 SVGIG (reference sequence). This CDR3 has 14 residues. V lost 3 bases and J lost 8; bases outside the gene matches: 7. The CDR3 protein is CAWRELAGWYEQFF. The CDR3 DNA follows: TGTGCCTGGAGAGAACTAGCGGGATGGTATGAGCAGTTCTTC. Looking up the rest from reference TRBV30 and TRBJ2-1 gives the full variable domain: SQTIHQWPATLVQPVGSPLSLECTVEGTSNPNLYWYRQAAGRGLQLLFYSVGIGQISSEVPQNLSASRPQDRQFILSSKKLLLSDSGFYLCAWRELAGWYEQFFGPGTRLTVL.

J is TRBJ2-1 and V is TRBV14; a weak D match, TRBD1 (6 bases). V was cut by 5 bases and J by 9 bases, with 14 bases left in between. From germline, CDR1 is SGHDN and CDR2 FVKESK. The CDR3 is 13 amino acids. The CDR3 is CASSAHTGSEQFF. The CDR3, as DNA: TGTGCCAGCAGCGCCCATACAGGGAGTGAGCAGTTCTTC.